A single sample gave rise to the 32 T cell receptor beta chains below, sequenced in a study of cytomegalovirus exposure and HLA in healthy donors. This PCR relied on a set of 60 Vbeta primers and 13 Jbeta primers. Clones were read by immunoSEQ multiplex PCR, and TCRdb kept only the in-frame ones, dropping some. This table has 100,000 to 150,000 clones, approximately 78% appearing once. The material sequenced was PBMCs. These receptors were obtained from a man aged 35 to 55 in good health and CMV-seronegative.

CDR3 sequence (DNA): TGTGCCAGCAGCCTAGGGGTAGGGTCAAGGGGCTCACCCCTCCACTTT. It is translated as CASSLGVGSRGSPLHF. The chain combines TRBV14 with TRBJ1-6, with D perhaps matching TRBD1 (5 bases). Germline V gene data show CDR1 as SGHDN and CDR2 as FVKESK. The CDR3 loop spans 16 amino acids. Trimming pared 4 bases from V and 10 bases from J, leaving 20 bases between.

In DNA, the CDR3 is TGTGCCAGCAGCCCGGGACTAGCGGGGGGGATGGAGACCCAGTACTTC. Amino acid sequence: CASSPGLAGGMETQYF. V and J are TRBV27 and TRBJ2-5; 16 bases agree with TRBD2. V gave up 6 bases and J gave up 5 bases; unmatched junction bases: 6. This CDR3 comprises 16 residues. Germline V lookup: CDR1 MNHEY, CDR2 SMNVEV (reference sequence).

This clone showed up just a few times. This chain uses TRBV5-4 with TRBJ2-5, with TRBD2 matching over 13 bases. Trimming at V came to 4 bases and at J to 4 bases, leaving 4 bases not matched to a gene. The CDR3 is 15 amino acids. Germline CDR1 reads SGHNT; CDR2 reads YYREEE (reference sequence). CDR3 DNA sequence: TGTGCCAGCAGCCGCGGGACTAGCGGGGCAGAGACCCAGTACTTC. Its protein product is CASSRGTSGAETQYF. The full variable domain, with the rest looked up from reference TRBV5-4 and TRBJ2-5, is ETGVTQSPTHLIKTRGQQVTLRCSSQSGHNTVSWYQQALGQGPQFIFQYYREEENGRGNFPPRFSGLQFPNYSSELNVNALELDDSALYLCASSRGTSGAETQYFGPGTRLLVL.

This rearrangement joins TRBV5-1 to TRBJ2-6; perhaps TRBD1 as D (5 bases). This CDR3 is built from 19 residues. V shed 4 bases and J shed 0 bases, with 20 bases lying between them. Per the germline V gene, CDR1 is SGHRS and CDR2 is YFSETQ. The CDR3 nucleotides read TGCGCCAGCAGCCGGACCACGCAGGGCCCTAGCTCTGGGGCCAACGTCCTGACTTTC. It specifies CASSRTTQGPSSGANVLTF.

This clone was observed once. This chain joins TRBV9 and TRBJ2-3, with 8 bases lining up with TRBD2. The junction had 6 bases not matched to a gene; V was cut back by 7 bases and J by 2 bases. The CDR3 length is 14 residues. Per the germline V gene, CDR1 is SGDLS and CDR2 is YYNGEE. This chain's CDR3 is CASALRGVTDTQYF. CDR3 DNA sequence: TGTGCCAGCGCGTTGCGGGGGGTCACAGATACGCAGTATTTT.

V is TRBV11-1 and J is TRBJ1-2; 8 nucleotides line up with TRBD1. Germline V CDR1 and CDR2: SGHAT, FQDESV (reference sequence). J lost 7 bases, V lost 2 bases, and 3 bases had no gene match. The CDR3 runs 13 residues. In DNA, the CDR3 is TGTGCCAGCAGCTTACAGGGGGCAGGTGGCTACACCTTC. Its translation is CASSLQGAGGYTF.

The chain combines TRBV4-2 with TRBJ2-7; D gene ambiguous. The CDR3 is 14 amino acids. CDR1 and CDR2 from the germline V gene are LGHNA and YNFKEQ. V lost 0 bases to trimming and J lost 3 bases, with 9 bases between them. As DNA, the CDR3 is TGTGCCAGCAGCCAAGATCCATTCGGCTACGAGCAGTACTTC. It yields the protein CASSQDPFGYEQYF.

J is TRBJ1-1 and V is TRBV5-6, with D unresolved. Germline V gives CDR1 SGHDT, CDR2 YYEEEE. V was trimmed by 0 bases and J by 5 bases, leaving 20 bases between them. The CDR3 is 17 amino acids. The CDR3 spells CASSLEEADLITTEAFF. CDR3 in DNA: TGTGCCAGCAGCTTGGAGGAGGCCGATCTAATAACAACTGAAGCTTTCTTT.

The chain employs TRBV6-4 and TRBJ2-2; a possible D gene is TRBD1 (5 bases). Trimming left V 4 bases short and J 1 base short, with 7 bases between. This CDR3 spans 14 amino acids. CDR1 and CDR2 (germline): MRHNA, SNTAGT. CDR3 sequence reads: CASSVGQNTGELFF. The CDR3 bases are TGTGCCAGCAGTGTCGGACAGAACACCGGGGAGCTGTTTTTT.

This chain links TRBV28 with TRBJ2-3; TRBD1 matches 9 bases. Germline V CDR1 and CDR2: MDHEN, SYDVKM. This CDR3 is built from 16 residues. The junction had 7 bases not matched to a gene; V was cut back by 3 bases and J by 3 bases. This CDR3 reads CASSFARDRVTDTQYF. The CDR3 DNA is TGTGCCAGCAGTTTTGCGCGGGACAGGGTTACAGATACGCAGTATTTT. Full variable domain (rest looked up from reference TRBV28 and TRBJ2-3): DVKVTQSSRYLVKRTGEKVFLECVQDMDHENMFWYRQDPGLGLRLIYFSYDVKMKEKGDIPEGYSVSREKKERFSLILESASTNQTSMYLCASSFARDRVTDTQYFGPGTRLTVL.

The table lists this clone with a few counts. The chain links TRBV11-2 to TRBJ2-7; possibly TRBD2 for D (6 bases). Germline V gene lookup returns CDR1 SGHAT and CDR2 FQNNGV. V dropped 1 base and J dropped 7 bases, with 11 bases sitting between them. This CDR3 spans 13 amino acids. CDR3 residues: CASSLVREAEQYF. The CDR3 DNA sequence: TGTGCCAGCAGCTTAGTCAGGGAGGCTGAGCAGTACTTC. The whole variable domain, filled in from reference TRBV11-2 and TRBJ2-7, reads EAGVAQSPRYKIIEKRQSVAFWCNPISGHATLYWYQQILGQGPKLLIQFQNNGVVDDSQLPKDRFSAERLKGVDSTLKIQPAKLEDSAVYLCASSLVREAEQYFGPGTRLTVT.

The genes are TRBV25-1 and TRBJ2-3, with 8 bases matching TRBD2. The germline V gene has CDR1 MGHDK and CDR2 SYGVNS. Trimming took 6 bases from V and 1 from J; bases not matched to a gene: 9. The CDR3 totals 16 residues. CDR3 in amino acids: CASSPGLVVRTDTQYF. CDR3 DNA: TGTGCCAGCAGCCCGGGACTAGTGGTGCGCACAGATACGCAGTATTTT.

V gene TRBV10-3 combines with J gene TRBJ2-2; 8 bases map to TRBD1. The CDR3 has 15 residues. The germline V gene encodes CDR1 ENHRY and CDR2 SYGVKD. V lost 10 bases and J lost 5; bases outside the gene matches: 12. The CDR3 here is CATETGTGRTGELFF. Written as DNA, the CDR3 is TGTGCCACAGAAACCGGGACAGGAAGAACCGGGGAGCTGTTTTTT.

The V call is TRBV7-2, the J call TRBJ1-5; D call uncertain. Germline V gives CDR1 SGHTA, CDR2 FQGNSA. V lost 1 base to trimming and J lost 4 bases, with 11 bases between them. The CDR3 consists of 15 residues. For the CDR3, the DNA is TGTGCCAGCAGCTTAGTGCAGTCACCTAATCAGCCCCAGCATTTT. This encodes CASSLVQSPNQPQHF. Based on the CDR3 plus reference TRBV7-2 and TRBJ1-5, the full variable domain is GAGVSQSPSNKVTEKGKDVELRCDPISGHTALYWYRQSLGQGLEFLIYFQGNSAPDKSGLPSDRFSAERTGGSVSTLTIQRTQQEDSAVYLCASSLVQSPNQPQHFGDGTRLSIL.

The genes are TRBV18 and TRBJ2-6; D might be TRBD1 (6 bases). The germline CDR1 and CDR2 sequences are KGHSH and LQKENI. Trimming cost V 3 bases and J 4 bases, with 16 bases left between them. The CDR3 runs 17 residues. The chain's CDR3 is CASSPPDRWDGANVLTF. The CDR3, as DNA: TGTGCCAGCTCACCCCCCGACAGGTGGGACGGGGCCAACGTCCTGACTTTC.

Worth noting for this clone: The junction departs from the called germline gene at one end, perhaps through a read error. The chain recombines TRBV30 with TRBJ2-6, with 9 bases fitting TRBD1. Germline CDR1 and CDR2: GTSNPN and SVGIG (reference sequence). The CDR3 sequence is 19 residues long. CDR3 sequence (DNA): TGTGCCTGGGTCCCGGCAAAACAGGGGGCGCTCCTTGGGGCCAACGGCCTGACTTTC. It translates to CAWVPAKQGALLGANGLTF.

The V and J genes are TRBV7-3 and TRBJ2-3, with TRBD1 matching over 9 bases. Trimming cost V 1 base and J 3 bases; bases outside gene matches: 17. The V gene's germline CDR1 is SGHTA and CDR2 FQGTGA. There are 20 residues in the CDR3. The CDR3 reads CASSLSLGFGTGSFTDTQYF. Written as DNA, the CDR3 is TGTGCCAGCAGCTTAAGTCTTGGTTTCGGGACAGGGTCTTTTACAGATACGCAGTATTTT.

This chain links TRBV6-5 with TRBJ1-2, with 7 bases that match TRBD1. V dropped 0 bases and J dropped 3; count of bases not matched to a gene: 4. This CDR3 has 15 amino acids. Germline lookup yields CDR1 MNHEY and CDR2 SVGAGI. CDR3 in DNA: TGTGCCAGCAGTTACTCGGGTACAGGGGACTATGGCTACACCTTC. It is translated as CASSYSGTGDYGYTF.

The table lists this clone with a count of one. V is TRBV7-2 and J is TRBJ2-2, with 7 bases that match TRBD2. CDR3 size: 15 residues. Germline assignment: CDR1 SGHTA and CDR2 FQGNSA. The J segment lost 1 base and the V segment lost 3 bases, leaving 2 bases of the junction unmatched. CDR3 bases: TGTGCCAGCAGCTTTCAGCGGGGGAACACCGGGGAGCTGTTTTTT. Translating gives CASSFQRGNTGELFF.

The rearrangement uses TRBV30 and TRBJ2-5; a weak D match, TRBD1 (5 bases). V was trimmed by 2 bases and J by 5 bases, leaving 9 bases between them. The CDR3 is made up of 12 amino acids. From germline, CDR1 is GTSNPN and CDR2 SVGIG (reference sequence). The CDR3 sequence is CAWSPGLETQYF. Written as DNA, the CDR3 is TGTGCCTGGAGTCCAGGGTTGGAGACCCAGTACTTC.

This clone turned up a few times. The gene calls are TRBV11-3 and TRBJ1-2; D is uncertain. V shed 5 bases and J shed 4 bases, with 11 bases lying between them. This CDR3 has 13 residues. The germline CDR1 and CDR2 sequences are SGHNT and YENEEA. The CDR3 DNA reads as TGTGCCAGCAGCCACTCAGGCAGCTATGGCTACACCTTC. This encodes CASSHSGSYGYTF.

The chain employs TRBV4-2 and TRBJ2-1, with D hard to call. The CDR3 is made up of 16 amino acids. Looked up from germline, CDR1 is LGHNA and CDR2 is YNFKEQ. Trimming removed 0 bases at V and 8 bases at J, with 17 bases between. The CDR3 coding sequence is TGTGCCAGCAGCCAAGATGCATGGGCCTTTTTGGATGAGCAGTTCTTC. Translating gives CASSQDAWAFLDEQFF.

The gene calls are TRBV5-1 and TRBJ2-1, with 10 bases identical to TRBD1. Germline values: CDR1 SGHRS, CDR2 YFSETQ. After removal of 4 bases from V and 8 bases from J, the junction contained 9 bases not matched to a gene. This CDR3 comprises 15 residues. CDR3 DNA: TGCGCCAGCAGCGGCCGGGGACAGGGGTTCGATGAGCAGTTCTTC. It codes for CASSGRGQGFDEQFF.

The CDR3 is CASTFQGTEAFF. The CDR3 coding sequence is TGTGCCAGCACCTTCCAGGGGACTGAAGCTTTCTTT. The rearrangement joins TRBV11-2 to TRBJ1-1; D is possibly TRBD1 (6 bases). CDR1 and CDR2 (germline): SGHAT, FQNNGV. V lost 7 bases to trimming and J lost 5 bases, with 11 bases between them. CDR3 length: 12 residues.

The rearrangement links TRBV11-2 to TRBJ1-2; no clear D gene. The CDR3 extends over 13 amino acids. V shed 4 bases and J shed 6 bases, with 12 bases lying between them. CDR1 SGHAT and CDR2 FQNNGV come from the germline V gene. The CDR3: CASSSNPRDGYTF. The DNA of the CDR3 is TGTGCCAGCAGCTCCAACCCCCGGGATGGCTACACCTTC.

The chain combines TRBV6-6 with TRBJ1-6; 8 positions match TRBD1. This CDR3 is built from 13 residues. V was pared by 7 bases and J by 17 bases, with 13 bases of the junction left unmatched. Germline assignment: CDR1 MNHNY and CDR2 SVGAGI (reference sequence). CDR3 sequence: CASTSSSGQAVHF. CDR3 in DNA: TGTGCCAGCACCTCAAGCTCGGGACAGGCGGTCCACTTT.

The J gene is TRBJ2-7, the V gene TRBV7-2; D is perhaps TRBD1 (5 bases). The CDR3 loop spans 15 amino acids. CDR1 SGHTA and CDR2 FQGNSA come from the germline V gene. V lost 1 base to trimming and J lost 7 bases, with 17 bases between them. This chain's CDR3 is CASSLVLSVQGEQYF. CDR3 bases: TGTGCCAGCAGCTTAGTTCTTTCGGTCCAGGGAGAGCAGTACTTC.

For the CDR3, the DNA is TGCAGCGTTGTGGAGGTCCTGGGGACCCAGTACTTC. It encodes CSVVEVLGTQYF. V is TRBV29-1 and J is TRBJ2-5; a possible D gene is TRBD2 (5 bases). The length of the CDR3 is 12 residues. In germline, CDR1 is SQVTM, CDR2 ANQGSEA. V was pared by 4 bases and J by 7 bases, with 13 bases between. The whole variable domain, filled in from reference TRBV29-1 and TRBJ2-5, reads SAVISQKPSRDICQRGTSLTIQCQVDSQVTMMFWYRQQPGQSLTLIATANQGSEATYESGFVIDKFPISRPNLTFSTLTVSNMSPEDSSIYLCSVVEVLGTQYFGPGTRLLVL.

The genes are TRBV19 and TRBJ1-1; possibly TRBD1 for D (5 bases). The CDR3 loop spans 13 amino acids. CDR1 and CDR2 from the germline V gene are LNHDA and SQIVND (reference sequence). Trimming removed 4 bases at V and 8 bases at J, with 14 bases between. In DNA form, the CDR3 reads TGTGCCAGTAGTACCAACCCGACAGCCGAAGCTTTCTTT. Translated: CASSTNPTAEAFF.

The rearrangement joins TRBV5-4 to TRBJ1-5, with 7 bases that match TRBD1. Per the germline V gene, CDR1 is SGHNT and CDR2 is YYREEE (reference sequence). V was pared by 4 bases and J by 9 bases, with 16 bases of the junction left unmatched. The CDR3 totals 16 residues. The DNA for the CDR3 is TGTGCCAGCAGCCTCAGAATGACAGGGCGGTTGGCGCCCCAGCATTTT. This codes for CASSLRMTGRLAPQHF.

This clone was counted only a few times. The rearrangement uses TRBV28 and TRBJ1-2, with unresolved D. Germline values: CDR1 MDHEN, CDR2 SYDVKM. Between the trimmed V and J ends, which lost 3 bases and 7 bases, there was a span of 9 bases. The CDR3 has 12 amino acids. CDR3 bases: TGTGCCAGCAGTTTTGTGAGTGTTGGCTACACCTTC. Translated, it gives CASSFVSVGYTF.

The chain recombines TRBV14 with TRBJ1-2; tentative D call: TRBD1 (5 bases). CDR1 is SGHDN, CDR2 FVKESK, per germline. The CDR3 has 14 amino acids. Trimming stripped 0 bases from V and 4 bases from J, with 9 bases between. The CDR3 loop is CASSQEPTVYGYTF. DNA of the CDR3: TGTGCCAGCAGCCAAGAACCGACAGTCTATGGCTACACCTTC.